The 17 T cell receptor beta chains presented below share a single source sample, sequenced in a study of neurological immune-mediated disorders. TCRdb fed the 5' RACE reads into MiXCR, producing one record per CDR3 protein. The data contain about 60,000 distinct CDR3 sequences, 3% to 4% of them seen just once; the ten biggest clones take up less than 2.5%. What was sequenced was PBMCs. These receptors all stem from a woman in her forties or fifties with multiple sclerosis.

This clonotype was seen ten or more times. The CDR3 is CSARDNMKAGALNYGYTF. The CDR3 bases are TGCAGTGCTAGAGATAATATGAAGGCAGGGGCCCTTAACTATGGCTACACCTTC. The chain couples TRBV20-1 to TRBJ1-2; D is possibly TRBD1 (6 bases). The CDR3 sequence is 18 residues long. The V end was cut by 0 bases, the J end by 1 base, with 21 bases between. In germline, CDR1 is DFQATT, CDR2 SNEGSKA (reference sequence).

This clonotype was recorded many times. J is TRBJ2-3 and V is TRBV2; 7 nucleotides match TRBD1. Per the germline V gene, CDR1 is SNHLY and CDR2 is FYNNEI. This CDR3 spans 14 amino acids. V lost 6 bases and J lost 6; bases outside the gene matches: 9. The CDR3 sequence is CASRGQSRWDTQYF. The DNA for the CDR3 is TGTGCCAGCAGGGGACAGTCGAGGTGGGATACGCAGTATTTT.

This clonotype was detected ten times or more. CDR3 sequence reads: CASSVDPAITYEQYF. Here the CDR3 DNA reads TGTGCCAGCAGCGTAGATCCAGCCATTACCTACGAGCAGTACTTC. The chain joins TRBV9 to TRBJ2-7; D is ambiguous. CDR1 is SGDLS, CDR2 YYNGEE, per germline. CDR3 length equals 15 residues. V was cut by 0 bases and J by 2 bases, with 12 bases left in between.

This clonotype was detected many times. The chain carries TRBV4-3 and TRBJ2-3, with a possible D match to TRBD1 (5 bases). The CDR3 is made up of 16 amino acids. Trimming cost V 0 bases and J 4 bases, with 14 bases left between them. Germline CDR1 LGHNA, CDR2 YSLEER. The DNA for the CDR3 is TGCGCCAGCAGCCAAGATGGGGCCACATGGGCAGATACGCAGTATTTT. Translated: CASSQDGATWADTQYF.

This clonotype came up many times. This chain uses TRBV12-3 or TRBV12-4 with TRBJ2-5; D not resolved. The germline V and J ends were trimmed by 6 bases and 2 bases, with 7 bases remaining between them. The CDR3 runs 12 residues. Here the CDR3 DNA reads TGTGCCAGCAGCTCTCGACAAGAGACCCAGTACTTC. This sequence encodes CASSSRQETQYF.

The sample holds many counts of this clonotype. The chain recombines TRBV20-1 with TRBJ2-7; 7 bases agree with TRBD1. Germline V gene sequence: CDR1 DFQATT, CDR2 SNEGSKA (reference sequence). The CDR3 sequence is 12 residues long. V lost 3 bases and J lost 6; bases outside the gene matches: 5. In DNA, the CDR3 is TGCAGTGCTAGTTATAGGGGGCTCGAGCAGTACTTC. Protein product: CSASYRGLEQYF.

This clonotype showed up many times. This chain connects TRBV20-1 to TRBJ2-1, with a tentative D call TRBD1 (6 bases). The germline V gene encodes CDR1 DFQATT and CDR2 SNEGSKA (reference sequence). The V and J ends lost 3 bases and 7 bases respectively, with 10 bases between them. The CDR3 has 12 residues. The CDR3 region has the DNA TGCAGTGCTAGTACAGGGCGGAATGAGCAGTTCTTC. Amino acid sequence: CSASTGRNEQFF.

Judged by abundance, this clonotype is medium-sized. The chain carries TRBV3-1 and TRBJ1-1, with 8 bases matching TRBD1. CDR3 length: 18 amino acids. CDR1 and CDR2 from the germline V gene are LGHDT and YNNKEL (reference sequence). V dropped 0 bases and J dropped 4; count of bases not matched to a gene: 13. CDR3 DNA: TGTGCCAGCAGCCAAGATTGGGTCCTTACAGGGGGAGTCACTGAAGCTTTCTTT. Translation: CASSQDWVLTGGVTEAFF. The whole variable domain, remainder taken from reference TRBV3-1 and TRBJ1-1, is DTAVSQTPKYLVTQMGNDKSIKCEQNLGHDTMYWYKQDSKKFLKIMFSYNNKELIINETVPNRFSPKSPDKAHLNLHINSLELGDSAVYFCASSQDWVLTGGVTEAFFGQGTRLTVV.

At least ten counts were recorded for this clonotype. The junction shows a germline mismatch at one end, possibly a read error. The chain has TRBV29-1 and TRBJ1-5; D gene ambiguous. This CDR3 comprises 14 residues. Per the germline V gene, CDR1 is SQVTM and CDR2 is ANQGSEA. CDR3 bases: TGCAGCATAAAGGAAGATAATAGCAATCAGCCCCAGAATTTT. It is translated as CSIKEDNSNQPQNF.

Of note for this clonotype: A much larger clone differs from this one at a single base, so this may be a read error. The chain links TRBV20-1 to TRBJ1-2; D remains ambiguous. Germline values: CDR1 DFQATT, CDR2 SNEGSKA (reference sequence). This CDR3 contains 14 residues. V was pared by 3 bases and J by 7 bases, with 18 bases between. CDR3 sequence: CSASDPSSLGGYTF. The CDR3 DNA reads as TGCAGTGCTAGTGATCCCTCGAGCTTAGGTGGCTACACCTTC.

This clonotype was seen at least ten times. The rearrangement uses TRBV14 and TRBJ2-1; D unresolved. CDR1 SGHDN and CDR2 FVKESK come from the germline V gene. Trimming cost V 3 bases and J 6 bases, with 3 bases left between them. This CDR3 has 11 residues. CDR3 coding DNA: TGTGCCAGCAGCCAGCGCAATGAGCAGTTCTTC. Translating gives CASSQRNEQFF.

This clonotype has ten or more counts. V is TRBV7-2 and J is TRBJ2-2; TRBD2 matches at 7 bases. J was trimmed by 5 bases and V by 2 bases; bases with no gene match: 5. Germline assignment: CDR1 SGHTA and CDR2 FQGNSA. The CDR3 contains 15 residues. The CDR3 spells CASSLSGKLTGELFF. CDR3 DNA sequence: TGTGCCAGCAGCTTAAGCGGGAAACTTACCGGGGAGCTGTTTTTT. Drawing the rest from reference TRBV7-2 and TRBJ2-2, the complete variable domain is GAGVSQSPSNKVTEKGKDVELRCDPISGHTALYWYRQSLGQGLEFLIYFQGNSAPDKSGLPSDRFSAERTGGSVSTLTIQRTQQEDSAVYLCASSLSGKLTGELFFGEGSRLTVL.

This clonotype was found a few times. The chain is built from TRBV20-1 and TRBJ2-5, with D maybe TRBD1 (6 bases). Trimming took 7 bases from V and 1 from J, leaving 16 bases between them. Germline loops: CDR1 DFQATT, CDR2 SNEGSKA (reference sequence). The CDR3 consists of 14 residues. Here the CDR3 reads CSVLEQGAQETQYF. The CDR3 DNA follows: TGCAGTGTACTGGAACAGGGTGCCCAAGAGACCCAGTACTTC.

This clonotype was observed at least ten times. The chain is built from TRBV5-6 and TRBJ1-1; possible D gene TRBD1, 5 bases. Deletions cut 2 bases from V and 3 bases from J, with 11 bases between. Germline V CDR1 and CDR2: SGHDT, YYEEEE. CDR3 length: 14 residues. This CDR3 reads CASSLAGGHTEAFF. CDR3 sequence (DNA): TGTGCCAGCAGCTTAGCTGGGGGTCACACTGAAGCTTTCTTT.

This clonotype was recorded at least ten times. The V call is TRBV4-3, the J call TRBJ2-2; D remains unclear. Germline CDR1 LGHNA, CDR2 YSLEER. Trimming stripped 1 base from V and 7 bases from J, with 4 bases between. The CDR3 loop spans 12 amino acids. The CDR3 bases are TGCGCCAGCAGCCAAGTTAACGGGGAGCTGTTTTTT. This codes for CASSQVNGELFF.

This clonotype came up many times. The V gene is TRBV4-1, the J gene TRBJ2-7; 9 positions agree with TRBD2. The junction had 5 bases not matched to a gene; V was cut back by 1 base and J by 4 bases. Per germline, CDR1 MGHRA and CDR2 YSYEKL. The CDR3 is 15 residues long. In DNA, the CDR3 is TGCGCCAGCAGCCAAGGACCTAGCGGGACGTACGAGCAGTACTTC. Encoded protein: CASSQGPSGTYEQYF.

In its sample, this clonotype was seen many times. This rearrangement joins TRBV5-1 to TRBJ2-7; a weak D match, TRBD1 (5 bases). V was clipped by 4 bases and J by 5 bases, with 16 bases between them. Germline loops: CDR1 SGHRS, CDR2 YFSETQ. The length of the CDR3 is 14 residues. The CDR3 coding sequence is TGCGCCAGCAGCGCCCAGGGAAACGTCCACGAGCAGTACTTC. Translated, it gives CASSAQGNVHEQYF.